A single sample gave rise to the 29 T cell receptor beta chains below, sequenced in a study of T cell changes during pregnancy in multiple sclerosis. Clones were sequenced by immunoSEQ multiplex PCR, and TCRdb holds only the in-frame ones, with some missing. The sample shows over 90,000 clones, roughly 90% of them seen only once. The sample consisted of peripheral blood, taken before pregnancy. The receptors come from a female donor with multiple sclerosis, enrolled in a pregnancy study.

The CDR3 spells CASSSRTSPYEQYF. The DNA of the CDR3 is TGTGCCAGCAGCTCCCGGACTAGCCCCTACGAGCAGTACTTC. The chain combines TRBV5-4 with TRBJ2-7; 8 nucleotides agree with TRBD2. CDR1 is SGHNT, CDR2 YYREEE, per germline (reference sequence). V lost 3 bases to trimming and J lost 2 bases; unmatched junction nucleotides: 4. The CDR3 contains 14 residues. The full variable domain, in which reference TRBV5-4 and TRBJ2-7 provide the parts outside the CDR3, is ETGVTQSPTHLIKTRGQQVTLRCSSQSGHNTVSWYQQALGQGPQFIFQYYREEENGRGNFPPRFSGLQFPNYSSELNVNALELDDSALYLCASSSRTSPYEQYFGPGTRLTVT.

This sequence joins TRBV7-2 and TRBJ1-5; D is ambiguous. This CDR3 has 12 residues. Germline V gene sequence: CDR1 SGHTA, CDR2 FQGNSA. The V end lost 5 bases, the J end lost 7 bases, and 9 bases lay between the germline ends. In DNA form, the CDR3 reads TGTGCCAGCAGCCCCACGGGGCAGCCCCAGCATTTT. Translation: CASSPTGQPQHF. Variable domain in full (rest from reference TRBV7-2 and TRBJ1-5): GAGVSQSPSNKVTEKGKDVELRCDPISGHTALYWYRQSLGQGLEFLIYFQGNSAPDKSGLPSDRFSAERTGGSVSTLTIQRTQQEDSAVYLCASSPTGQPQHFGDGTRLSIL.

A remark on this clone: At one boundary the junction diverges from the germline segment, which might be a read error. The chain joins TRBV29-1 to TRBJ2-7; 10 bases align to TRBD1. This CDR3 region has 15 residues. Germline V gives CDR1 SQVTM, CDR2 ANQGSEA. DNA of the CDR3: TGCAGCGCTGAAGCCCCAGGACAGGGGGGATACGAGCAGTACTTC. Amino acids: CSAEAPGQGGYEQYF.

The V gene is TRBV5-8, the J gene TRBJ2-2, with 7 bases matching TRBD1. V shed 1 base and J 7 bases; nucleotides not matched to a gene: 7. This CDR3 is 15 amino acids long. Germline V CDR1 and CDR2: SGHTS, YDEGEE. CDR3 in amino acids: CASSLQNRGGGELFF. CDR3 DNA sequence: TGTGCCAGCAGCTTGCAGAACAGGGGCGGCGGGGAGCTGTTTTTT.

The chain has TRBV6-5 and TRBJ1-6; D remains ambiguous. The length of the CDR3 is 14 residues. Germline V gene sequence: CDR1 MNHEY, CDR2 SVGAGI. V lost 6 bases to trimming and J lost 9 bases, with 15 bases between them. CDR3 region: CASSGLTSGSPLHF. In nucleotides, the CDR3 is TGTGCCAGCAGCGGGTTGACTTCGGGTTCACCCCTCCACTTT.

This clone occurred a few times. The CDR3 loop is CASSLYRGIGPGTQAFF. In nucleotides, the CDR3 is TGTGCCAGCAGTTTATACCGGGGGATTGGTCCCGGGACTCAAGCTTTCTTT. The rearrangement uses TRBV27 and TRBJ1-1; D might be TRBD1 (5 bases). Germline CDR1 MNHEY, CDR2 SMNVEV (reference sequence). The CDR3 spans 17 residues. V was cut by 1 base and J by 9 bases, with 24 bases left in between.

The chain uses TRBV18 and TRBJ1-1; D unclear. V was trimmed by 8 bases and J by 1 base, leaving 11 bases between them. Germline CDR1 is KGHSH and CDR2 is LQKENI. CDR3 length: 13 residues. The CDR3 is CASQIVENTEAFF. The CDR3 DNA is TGTGCCAGCCAAATAGTAGAGAACACTGAAGCTTTCTTT.

In nucleotides, the CDR3 is TGTGCCAGCTCACCACAGCGGGGGGCCTACAATGAGCAGTTCTTC. This gives the protein CASSPQRGAYNEQFF. This chain uses TRBV18 with TRBJ2-1, with 9 bases identical to TRBD2. CDR3 length equals 15 residues. Germline CDR1 KGHSH, CDR2 LQKENI. V gave up 1 base and J gave up 2 bases; unmatched junction bases: 0.

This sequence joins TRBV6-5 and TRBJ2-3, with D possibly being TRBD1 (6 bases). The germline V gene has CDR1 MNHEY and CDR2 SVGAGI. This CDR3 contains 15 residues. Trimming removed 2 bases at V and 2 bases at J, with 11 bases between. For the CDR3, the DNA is TGTGCCAGCAGTTACGCAGGGGTACTCACAGATACGCAGTATTTT. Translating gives CASSYAGVLTDTQYF.

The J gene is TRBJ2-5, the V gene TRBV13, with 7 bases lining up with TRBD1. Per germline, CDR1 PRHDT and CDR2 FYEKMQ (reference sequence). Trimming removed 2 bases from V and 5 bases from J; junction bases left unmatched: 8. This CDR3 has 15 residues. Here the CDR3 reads CASSLKDRAMETQYF. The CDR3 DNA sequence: TGTGCCAGCAGCTTAAAAGACAGGGCTATGGAGACCCAGTACTTC.

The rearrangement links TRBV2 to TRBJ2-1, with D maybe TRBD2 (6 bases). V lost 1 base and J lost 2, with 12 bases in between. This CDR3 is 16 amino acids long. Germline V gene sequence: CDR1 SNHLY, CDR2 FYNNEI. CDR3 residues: CASSEVSAGPYNEQFF. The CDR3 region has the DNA TGTGCCAGCAGTGAAGTAAGCGCGGGGCCCTACAATGAGCAGTTCTTC. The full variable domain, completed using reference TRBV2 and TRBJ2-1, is EPEVTQTPSHQVTQMGQEVILRCVPISNHLYFYWYRQILGQKVEFLVSFYNNEISEKSEIFDDQFSVERPDGSNFTLKIRSTKLEDSAMYFCASSEVSAGPYNEQFFGPGTRLTVL.

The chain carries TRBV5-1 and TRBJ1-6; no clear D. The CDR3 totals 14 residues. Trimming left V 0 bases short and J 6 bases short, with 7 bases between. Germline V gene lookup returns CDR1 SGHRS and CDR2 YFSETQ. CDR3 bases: TGCGCCAGCAGCTTGGACCAGTTTAATTCACCCCTCCACTTT. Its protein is CASSLDQFNSPLHF.

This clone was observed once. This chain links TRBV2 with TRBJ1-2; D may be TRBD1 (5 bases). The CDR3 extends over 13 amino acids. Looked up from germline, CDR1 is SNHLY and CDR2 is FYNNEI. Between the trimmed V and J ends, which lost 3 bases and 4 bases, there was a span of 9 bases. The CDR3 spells CASSEARVYGYTF. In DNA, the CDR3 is TGTGCCAGCAGTGAGGCCAGGGTCTATGGCTACACCTTC.

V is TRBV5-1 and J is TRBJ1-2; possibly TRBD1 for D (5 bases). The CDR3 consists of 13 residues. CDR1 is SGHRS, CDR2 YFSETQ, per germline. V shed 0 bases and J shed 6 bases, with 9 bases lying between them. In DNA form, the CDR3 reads TGCGCCAGCAGCTTGGAGTCAGGGAATGGCTACACCTTC. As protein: CASSLESGNGYTF.

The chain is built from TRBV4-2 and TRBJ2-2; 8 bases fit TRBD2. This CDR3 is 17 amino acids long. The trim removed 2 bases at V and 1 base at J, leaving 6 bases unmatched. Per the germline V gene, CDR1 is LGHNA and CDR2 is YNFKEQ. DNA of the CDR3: TGTGCCAGCAGCCAAAAAAGTCGGGGGGGGAACACCGGGGAGCTGTTTTTT. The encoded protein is CASSQKSRGGNTGELFF.

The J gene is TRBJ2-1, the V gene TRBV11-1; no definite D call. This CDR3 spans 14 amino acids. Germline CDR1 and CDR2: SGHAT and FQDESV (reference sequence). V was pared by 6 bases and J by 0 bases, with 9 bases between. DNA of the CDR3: TGTGCCAGCAGTTCGCGGAGCTCCTACAATGAGCAGTTCTTC. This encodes CASSSRSSYNEQFF.

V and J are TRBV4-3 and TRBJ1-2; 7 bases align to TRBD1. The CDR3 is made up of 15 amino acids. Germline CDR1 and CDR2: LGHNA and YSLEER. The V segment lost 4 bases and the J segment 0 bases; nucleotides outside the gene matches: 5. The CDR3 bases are TGCGCCAGCAGCCCCGGACAGGCAGCTAACTATGGCTACACCTTC. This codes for CASSPGQAANYGYTF.

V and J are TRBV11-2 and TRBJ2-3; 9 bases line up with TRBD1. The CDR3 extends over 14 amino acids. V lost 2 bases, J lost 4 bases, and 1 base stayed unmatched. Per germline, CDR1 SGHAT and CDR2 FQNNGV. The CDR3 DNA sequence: TGTGCCAGCAGCTTAACAGGGGGCGCAGATACGCAGTATTTT. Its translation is CASSLTGGADTQYF.

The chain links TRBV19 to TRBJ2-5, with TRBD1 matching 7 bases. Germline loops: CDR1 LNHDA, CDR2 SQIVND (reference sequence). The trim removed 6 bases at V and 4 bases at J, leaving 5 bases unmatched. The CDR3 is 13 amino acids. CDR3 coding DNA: TGTGCCAGTAGATACAGGGGCACAGAGACCCAGTACTTC. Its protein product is CASRYRGTETQYF.

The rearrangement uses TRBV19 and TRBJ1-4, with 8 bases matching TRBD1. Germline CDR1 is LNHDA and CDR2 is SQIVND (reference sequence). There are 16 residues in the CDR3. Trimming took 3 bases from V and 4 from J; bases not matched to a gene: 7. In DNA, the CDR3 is TGTGCCAGTAGTATCGGACAGGGTTCTTATAATGAAAAACTGTTTTTT. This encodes CASSIGQGSYNEKLFF. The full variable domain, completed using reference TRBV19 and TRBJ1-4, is DGGITQSPKYLFRKEGQNVTLSCEQNLNHDAMYWYRQDPGQGLRLIYYSQIVNDFQKGDIAEGYSVSREKKESFPLTVTSAQKNPTAFYLCASSIGQGSYNEKLFFGSGTQLSVL.

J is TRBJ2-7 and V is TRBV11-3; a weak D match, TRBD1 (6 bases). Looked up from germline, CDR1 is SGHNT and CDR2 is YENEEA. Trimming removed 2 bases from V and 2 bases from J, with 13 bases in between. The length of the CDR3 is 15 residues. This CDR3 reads CASSLRSGEPYEQYF. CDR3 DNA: TGTGCCAGCAGCTTAAGATCAGGGGAGCCCTACGAGCAGTACTTC.

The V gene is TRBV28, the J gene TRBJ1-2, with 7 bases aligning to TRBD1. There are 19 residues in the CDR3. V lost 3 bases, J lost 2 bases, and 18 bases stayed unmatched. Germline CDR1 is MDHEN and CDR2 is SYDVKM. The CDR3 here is CASSFPRTTGQAHNYGYTF. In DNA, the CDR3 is TGTGCCAGCAGTTTCCCCAGGACAACCGGACAGGCCCACAACTATGGCTACACCTTC.

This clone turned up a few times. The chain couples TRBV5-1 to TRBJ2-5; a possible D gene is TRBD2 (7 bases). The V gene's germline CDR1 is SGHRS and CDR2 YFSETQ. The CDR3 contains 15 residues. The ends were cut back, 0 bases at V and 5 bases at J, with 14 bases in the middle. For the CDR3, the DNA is TGCGCCAGCAGCTTGGTAGGGGGGGTCGGTGAGACCCAGTACTTC. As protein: CASSLVGGVGETQYF.

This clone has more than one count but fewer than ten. The CDR3 here is CASSLLGELFF. In nucleotides, the CDR3 is TGTGCCAGCAGCTTACTAGGGGAGCTGTTTTTT. This chain connects TRBV7-6 to TRBJ2-2; D unresolved. Between the trimmed V and J ends, which lost 2 bases and 8 bases, there was a span of 3 bases. Germline V gene data show CDR1 as SGHVS and CDR2 as FNYEAQ. This CDR3 is 11 amino acids long. Based on the CDR3 plus reference TRBV7-6 and TRBJ2-2, the full variable domain is GAGVSQSPRYKVTKRGQDVALRCDPISGHVSLYWYRQALGQGPEFLTYFNYEAQQDKSGLPNDRFSAERPEGSISTLTIQRTEQRDSAMYRCASSLLGELFFGEGSRLTVL.

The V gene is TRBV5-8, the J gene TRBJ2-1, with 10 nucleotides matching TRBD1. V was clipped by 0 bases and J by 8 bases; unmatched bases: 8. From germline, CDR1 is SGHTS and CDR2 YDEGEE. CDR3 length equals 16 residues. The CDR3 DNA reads TGTGCCAGCAGCTTGGGATCGGGACAGGGGAACTATGAGCAGTTCTTC. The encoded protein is CASSLGSGQGNYEQFF.

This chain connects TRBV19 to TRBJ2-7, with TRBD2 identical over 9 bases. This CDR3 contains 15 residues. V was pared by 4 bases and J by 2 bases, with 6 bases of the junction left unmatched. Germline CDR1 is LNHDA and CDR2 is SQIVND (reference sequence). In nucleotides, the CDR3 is TGTGCCAGTAGTAGAAGACTAGCGGTACCCTACGAGCAGTACTTC. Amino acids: CASSRRLAVPYEQYF.

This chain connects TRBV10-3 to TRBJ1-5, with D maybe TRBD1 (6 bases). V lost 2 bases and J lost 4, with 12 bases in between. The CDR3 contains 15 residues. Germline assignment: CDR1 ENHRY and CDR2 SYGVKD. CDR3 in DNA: TGTGCCATCAGTGAGGTGACAGGTCCGAATCAGCCCCAGCATTTT. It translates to CAISEVTGPNQPQHF.

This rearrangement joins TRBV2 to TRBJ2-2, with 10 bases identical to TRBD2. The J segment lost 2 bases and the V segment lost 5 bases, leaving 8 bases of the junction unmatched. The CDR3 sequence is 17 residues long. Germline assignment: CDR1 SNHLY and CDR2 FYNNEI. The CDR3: CASSTPSGGLNTGELFF. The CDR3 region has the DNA TGTGCCAGCAGTACCCCTAGCGGGGGCCTTAACACCGGGGAGCTGTTTTTT.

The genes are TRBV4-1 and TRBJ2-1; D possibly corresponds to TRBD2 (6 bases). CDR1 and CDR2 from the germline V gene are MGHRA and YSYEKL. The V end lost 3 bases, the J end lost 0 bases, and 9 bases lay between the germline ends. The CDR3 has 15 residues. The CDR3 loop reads CASSQGGASYNEQFF. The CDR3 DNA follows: TGCGCCAGCAGCCAGGGCGGGGCCTCCTACAATGAGCAGTTCTTC.